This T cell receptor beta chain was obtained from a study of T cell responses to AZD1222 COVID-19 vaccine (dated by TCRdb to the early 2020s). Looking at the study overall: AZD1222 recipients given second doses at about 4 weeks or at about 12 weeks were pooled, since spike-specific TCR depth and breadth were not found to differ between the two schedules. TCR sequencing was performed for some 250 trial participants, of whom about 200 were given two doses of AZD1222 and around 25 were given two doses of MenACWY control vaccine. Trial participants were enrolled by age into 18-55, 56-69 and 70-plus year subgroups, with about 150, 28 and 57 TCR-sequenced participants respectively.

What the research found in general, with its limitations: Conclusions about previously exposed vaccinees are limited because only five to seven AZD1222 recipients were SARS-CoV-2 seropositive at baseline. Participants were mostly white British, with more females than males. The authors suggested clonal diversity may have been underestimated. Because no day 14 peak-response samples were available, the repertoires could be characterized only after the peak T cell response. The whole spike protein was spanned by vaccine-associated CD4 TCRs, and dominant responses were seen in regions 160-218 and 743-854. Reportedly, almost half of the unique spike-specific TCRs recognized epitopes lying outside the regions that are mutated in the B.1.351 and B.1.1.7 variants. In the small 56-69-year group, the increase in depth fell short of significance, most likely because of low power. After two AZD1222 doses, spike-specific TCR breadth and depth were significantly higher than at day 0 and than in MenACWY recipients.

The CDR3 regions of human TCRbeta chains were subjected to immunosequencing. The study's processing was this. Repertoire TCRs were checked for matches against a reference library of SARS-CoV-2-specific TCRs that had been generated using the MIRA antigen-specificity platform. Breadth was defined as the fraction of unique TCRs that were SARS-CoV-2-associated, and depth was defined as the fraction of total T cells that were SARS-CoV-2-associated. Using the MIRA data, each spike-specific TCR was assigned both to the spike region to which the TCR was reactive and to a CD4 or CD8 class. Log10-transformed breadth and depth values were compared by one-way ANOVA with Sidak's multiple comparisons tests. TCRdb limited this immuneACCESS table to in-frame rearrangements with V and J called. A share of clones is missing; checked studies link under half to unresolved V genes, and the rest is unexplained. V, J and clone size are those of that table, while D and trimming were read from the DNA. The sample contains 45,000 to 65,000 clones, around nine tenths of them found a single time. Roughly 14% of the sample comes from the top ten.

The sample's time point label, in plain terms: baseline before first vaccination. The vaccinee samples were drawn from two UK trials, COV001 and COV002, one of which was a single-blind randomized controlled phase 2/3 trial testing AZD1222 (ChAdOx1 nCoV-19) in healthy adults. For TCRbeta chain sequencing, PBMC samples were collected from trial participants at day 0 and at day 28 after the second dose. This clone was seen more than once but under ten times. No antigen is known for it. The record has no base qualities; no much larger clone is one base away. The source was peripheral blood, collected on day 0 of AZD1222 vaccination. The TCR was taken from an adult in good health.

CDR3 sequence: CASSQEGGLADTQYF. The DNA is as follows: TGCGCCAGCAGCCAAGAGGGGGGCCTGGCAGATACGCAGTATTTT. In this chain, TRBV4-1 is recombined with TRBJ2-3; the D segment may tentatively be TRBD1 or TRBD2, each giving 6 matched bases. Via the germline V gene, CDR1 is MGHRA and CDR2 YSYEKL. The CDR3 runs 15 amino acids, cysteine and phenylalanine included. Only the CDR3 part of the read is kept: 45 bases, read in frame from the first base. The V end loses 0 bases and the J end loses 4 bases, and a stretch of 11 bases separates them.